A selection of T cell receptor beta chains follows, all from one sample in a study of blood T cell repertoires in COVID-19. Produced via immunoSEQ multiplex PCR; TCRdb's table is partial and in-frame only. The sample records some 150,000 clones, more than 70% being singletons. The sample taken for sequencing was peripheral blood. Receptors originate from a man aged 55-75 years with acute or convalescent COVID-19. Each CDR3 is given with its conserved first and last residue. D genes are given only for firm matches. Size values are once, few and many counts, or a class for expanded clones, and some rows have none.

v_call,j_call,d_call,clone_size,cdr3_aa,cdr3_nt
TRBV21-1,TRBJ1-5,-,-,CASSSTEDQPQHF,TGTGCCAGCAGCTCGACAGAGGATCAGCCCCAGCATTTT
TRBV3-1/TRBV3-2,TRBJ1-2,-,-,CASSQFVGVHGYTF,TGTGCCAGCAGCCAATTTGTCGGGGTCCATGGCTACACCTTC
TRBV3-1/TRBV3-2,TRBJ2-1,TRBD2,few,CASSQDPPRVAGDEQFF,TGTGCCAGCAGCCAAGACCCCCCGAGGGTAGCGGGAGATGAGCAGTTCTTC
TRBV5-6,TRBJ1-3,-,-,CASSLPRGNTIYF,TGTGCCAGCAGCTTACCCCGGGGAAACACCATATATTTT
TRBV2,TRBJ1-6,-,-,CATQPMVANSPLHF,TGTGCCACTCAACCCATGGTTGCGAATTCACCCCTCCACTTT
TRBV30,TRBJ1-1,-,-,CAWVQVNTEAFF,TGTGCCTGGGTTCAGGTGAACACTGAAGCTTTCTTT
TRBV9,TRBJ2-2,TRBD1,-,CASSVVGYGTGQTGELFF,TGTGCCAGCAGCGTAGTCGGATACGGGACAGGGCAAACCGGGGAGCTGTTTTTT
TRBV6-5,TRBJ2-7,TRBD1,once,CASRRTGLYEQYF,TGTGCCAGCAGGCGGACAGGGCTCTACGAGCAGTACTTC
TRBV9,TRBJ2-5,TRBD1,once,CASSGGQGNIQYF,TGTGCCAGCAGTGGAGGACAGGGTAATATCCAGTACTTC
TRBV4-1,TRBJ1-2,TRBD1,-,CASSQDLAGGIYGYTF,TGCGCCAGCAGCCAAGATTTGGCAGGGGGTATCTATGGCTACACCTTC
TRBV7-9,TRBJ1-3,-,-,CASSKDAGSSGNTIYF,TGTGCCAGCAGCAAGGACGCGGGGAGCTCTGGAAACACCATATATTTT
TRBV7-2,TRBJ1-3,-,-,CASSYNGGAAGNTIYF,TGTGCCAGCAGCTACAACGGGGGGGCAGCTGGAAACACCATATATTTT
TRBV3-1/TRBV3-2,TRBJ2-7,TRBD1,few,CASSQERTGDYEQYF,TGTGCCAGCAGCCAAGAGCGGACAGGGGATTACGAGCAGTACTTC
TRBV7-2,TRBJ1-3,-,-,CASSSSSGNTIYF,TGTGCCAGCAGTTCCAGCTCTGGAAACACCATATATTTT
TRBV6-5,TRBJ1-2,TRBD1,-,CASSSRGEWVEGYTF,TGTGCCAGCAGTTCCAGGGGGGAATGGGTGGAGGGCTACACCTTC
TRBV27,TRBJ1-3,TRBD1,-,CASSLVGQGRPSGNTIYF,TGTGCCAGCAGTTTAGTTGGACAGGGGCGCCCCTCTGGAAACACCATATATTTT
TRBV5-1,TRBJ1-2,TRBD1,-,CASSFGDRGGYTF,TGCGCCAGCAGCTTTGGCGACAGGGGTGGCTACACCTTC
TRBV6-5,TRBJ1-2,-,-,CASSYGGGSSNYGYTF,TGTGCCAGCAGTTATGGGGGAGGATCTTCGAACTATGGCTACACCTTC
TRBV5-6,TRBJ1-2,TRBD1,-,CASSSDRGNGYTF,TGTGCCAGCAGCTCAGACAGGGGGAATGGCTACACCTTC
TRBV5-6,TRBJ1-1,-,-,CASHLTDTEAFF,TGTGCCAGCCACTTAACCGACACTGAAGCTTTCTTT
TRBV4-3,TRBJ1-3,-,-,CASSPQRGTQGLYTIYF,TGCGCCAGCAGCCCCCAACGGGGAACACAGGGTCTTTACACCATATATTTT
TRBV5-6,TRBJ2-7,TRBD2,-,CASSPTGRGDSYEQYF,TGTGCCAGCAGCCCCACCGGGCGGGGGGACTCCTACGAGCAGTACTTC
TRBV7-9,TRBJ2-7,TRBD1,-,CASWRTGETYEQYF,TGTGCCAGCTGGAGGACAGGGGAGACCTACGAGCAGTACTTC
TRBV27,TRBJ2-6,TRBD1,-,CASSRRQGAGANVLTF,TGTGCCAGCAGCCGCAGACAGGGAGCTGGGGCCAACGTCCTGACTTTC
TRBV28,TRBJ1-1,-,-,CASRRQTEAFF,TGTGCCAGCAGGAGACAGACAGAAGCTTTCTTT
TRBV5-6,TRBJ2-3,TRBD2,few,CASSPAGVRDTQYF,TGTGCCAGCAGCCCGGCGGGGGTTCGAGATACGCAGTATTTT
TRBV10-3,TRBJ2-2,-,-,CAINHLTGNTGELFF,TGTGCCATCAACCACTTGACAGGGAACACCGGGGAGCTGTTTTTT
TRBV15,TRBJ1-1,TRBD1,-,CATSGRDRGTTEAFF,TGTGCCACCAGCGGCCGGGACAGGGGTACCACTGAAGCTTTCTTT
TRBV19,TRBJ2-2,TRBD2,-,CASSIAGGPGELFF,TGTGCCAGTAGTATAGCGGGGGGGCCCGGGGAGCTGTTTTTT
TRBV27,TRBJ1-5,-,once,CASSSQAGYSNQPQHF,TGTGCCAGCAGCAGTCAAGCAGGGTATAGCAATCAGCCCCAGCATTTT
TRBV5-6,TRBJ2-2,-,-,CASSLGVGAIGELFF,TGTGCCAGCAGCTTGGGCGTAGGGGCGATCGGGGAGCTGTTTTTT
TRBV14,TRBJ2-7,-,-,CASSRIVDGTLSF,TGTGCCAGCAGCCGAATTGTTGATGGGACACTTTCCTTC
TRBV7-3,TRBJ2-1,TRBD2,-,CASSSDSGTEQFF,TGTGCCAGCAGCTCGGATAGCGGGACTGAGCAGTTCTTC
TRBV5-1,TRBJ1-3,TRBD1,-,CASSPGTGVGNTIYF,TGCGCCAGCAGCCCCGGGACAGGGGTTGGAAACACCATATATTTT
TRBV6-5,TRBJ2-5,-,few,CASSPMGGAGETQYF,TGTGCCAGCAGCCCAATGGGGGGGGCGGGAGAGACCCAGTACTTC
TRBV12-3/TRBV12-4,TRBJ2-1,-,once,CAAAGAREQFF,TGTGCCGCGGCGGGGGCCCGTGAGCAGTTCTTC
TRBV30,TRBJ1-5,-,-,CAWSVGSLGNQPQHF,TGTGCCTGGAGTGTGGGCTCTCTGGGCAATCAGCCCCAGCATTTT
TRBV6-5,TRBJ1-4,TRBD1,-,CASSYGTGNEKLFF,TGTGCCAGCAGTTATGGGACAGGGAATGAAAAACTGTTTTTT
TRBV27,TRBJ1-1,TRBD1,-,CASSTRGPNTEAFF,TGTGCCAGCAGTACCAGGGGGCCGAACACTGAAGCTTTCTTT
TRBV2,TRBJ1-2,TRBD1,-,CASSQQGTEGYTF,TGTGCCAGCAGTCAACAGGGGACGGAGGGCTACACCTTC
TRBV7-9,TRBJ1-1,TRBD1,-,CASSSRTGGAKNTEAFF,TGTGCCAGCAGCTCAAGGACAGGGGGCGCGAAGAACACTGAAGCTTTCTTT